This T cell receptor beta chain was obtained from a study of OX40 agonist ivuxolimab in advanced cancers. V shed 5 bases and J shed 4 bases, with 12 bases lying between them. CDR3 size: 14 residues. CDR1 is SGHVS and CDR2 is FNYEAQ in the germline V gene. Here immunoSEQ multiplex PCR was the method, and the copy in TCRdb shows in-frame clones only, minus some. The sample contains roughly 80,000 clones, about 93% of which appear only once. The V gene is TRBV7-6, the J gene TRBJ1-3; perhaps TRBD1 as D (6 bases). Specimen: CD4+ or CD8+ T cells sorted from blood, collected in a trial of the OX40 agonist ivuxolimab. The source is an adult with an advanced solid tumor such as melanoma, head and neck, liver or kidney cancer. The CDR3 reads CASSLTGKGNTIYF. CDR3 DNA sequence: TGTGCCAGCAGCCTGACAGGAAAAGGAAACACCATATATTTT.